This T cell receptor beta chain was sequenced in a study of CD8+ T cells in alopecia areata. Germline CDR1 reads SGDLS; CDR2 reads YYNGEE. The trim removed 4 bases at V and 0 bases at J, leaving 12 bases unmatched. CDR3 size: 19 residues. The authors extracted RNA and reverse transcribed it into cDNA as the sequencing template. TCRdb keeps only in-frame clones here, not all; method: immunoSEQ multiplex PCR. The sample records roughly 120,000 clones, more than 30% being singletons. Study findings and constraints: Greater clonality was observed in lesional scalp samples, especially alopecia totalis/universalis, versus normal scalp.

This clone was picked up a small number of times. The target antigen is unknown. This receptor was identified in a human donor with alopecia areata. The sequencing input was CD4+ T cells sorted from blood. The chain is built from TRBV9 and TRBJ2-3, with 12 bases that match TRBD2. The CDR3 DNA follows: TGTGCCAGCAGCCCCCTGGGACTAGCGGGCGGATCGAGCACAGATACGCAGTATTTT. It yields the protein CASSPLGLAGGSSTDTQYF.